The 5 T cell receptor beta chains listed next were all sequenced from one sample in a study of a mutant IDH1 vaccine in newly diagnosed glioma. No cognate antigen is known for these TCRs. Measured with immunoSEQ multiplex PCR; TCRdb has only the in-frame clones, and not every one. The sample contains fewer than 70,000 clones, under 85% of which appear only once. Time point denoted: week 11, during vaccination. In every dose of vaccine, 300 ug of mutant IDH1 20-mer peptide was given alongside topical imiquimod. The sample here was PBMCs, taken from a glioma patient whose treatment included an IDH1 peptide vaccine. All receptors come from a man under 40 with glioma.

The genes are TRBV19 and TRBJ1-2; TRBD1 is a possible D gene (6 bases). Deletions cut 4 bases from V and 13 bases from J, with 22 bases between. Per germline, CDR1 LNHDA and CDR2 SQIVND (reference sequence). This CDR3 region has 14 residues. The chain's CDR3 is CASSTTWGDNRLTF. The CDR3 nucleotides read TGTGCCAGTAGTACTACTTGGGGGGACAATCGCCTCACCTTC.

This clone has a handful of counts. The chain employs TRBV15 and TRBJ2-6, with D hard to call. This CDR3 contains 14 residues. With 1 base removed from V and 1 base from J, the gap between germline ends came to 2 bases. Looked up from germline, CDR1 is LNHNV and CDR2 is YYDKDF (reference sequence). In DNA, the CDR3 is TGTGCCACCAGCAGAGGGTCTGGGGCCAACGTCCTGACTTTC. Its protein product is CATSRGSGANVLTF.

The CDR3 here is CASSLVGSPGVGQETQYF. In nucleotides, the CDR3 is TGTGCCAGCAGCTTGGTGGGGAGCCCCGGGGTCGGCCAAGAGACCCAGTACTTC. V gene TRBV5-6 combines with J gene TRBJ2-5; maybe TRBD2 (5 bases). Germline-derived CDR1 and CDR2 are SGHDT and YYEEEE. The CDR3 sequence is 18 residues long. Deletions cut 0 bases from V and 1 base from J, with 19 bases between.

This clone has a single count. This same CDR3 is encoded by further DNA sequences in the sample. This chain links TRBV7-9 with TRBJ2-7, with no clear D. From germline, CDR1 is SEHNR and CDR2 FQNEAQ (reference sequence). The ends were cut back, 1 base at V and 4 bases at J, with 5 bases in the middle. This CDR3 is built from 12 residues. In DNA form, the CDR3 reads TGTGCCAGCAGCTTAGGAGTTTACGAGCAGTACTTC. Protein product: CASSLGVYEQYF. Based on the CDR3 plus reference TRBV7-9 and TRBJ2-7, the full variable domain is DTGVSQNPRHKITKRGQNVTFRCDPISEHNRLYWYRQTLGQGPEFLTYFQNEAQLEKSRLLSDRFSAERPKGSFSTLEIQRTEQGDSAMYLCASSLGVYEQYFGPGTRLTVT.

This clone was detected once. The rearrangement joins TRBV28 to TRBJ1-2; TRBD1 is a possible D gene (6 bases). The CDR3 is 14 residues long. Germline lookup yields CDR1 MDHEN and CDR2 SYDVKM. Trimming took off 8 bases at V and 0 bases at J, with 13 bases between the two ends. The DNA for the CDR3 is TGTGCCAGCCTCTTAGGGGGGGCTAACTATGGCTACACCTTC. Protein: CASLLGGANYGYTF.